Presented here are 32 T cell receptor beta chains from one specimen sequenced in a study of blood T cell repertoires in COVID-19. Clones were read by immunoSEQ multiplex PCR, and TCRdb kept only the in-frame ones, dropping some. The sample has under 150,000 clones, around 85% seen once. Sequencing input: peripheral blood. Receptors were obtained from a woman aged 60 to 75 with COVID-19, enrolled during active disease.

The CDR3 spells CASRDRGEEKLFF. CDR3 in DNA: TGTGCCAGCCGGGACAGGGGGGAGGAAAAACTGTTTTTT. The gene calls are TRBV2 and TRBJ1-4; 11 bases fit TRBD1. The trim removed 8 bases at V and 8 bases at J, leaving 4 bases unmatched. The CDR3 covers 13 residues. Looked up from germline, CDR1 is SNHLY and CDR2 is FYNNEI.

This clone was observed once. The chain uses TRBV28 and TRBJ2-7; no clear D gene. V was clipped by 3 bases and J by 4 bases, with 4 bases between them. This CDR3 is 11 amino acids long. Germline V gives CDR1 MDHEN, CDR2 SYDVKM. CDR3 DNA sequence: TGTGCCAGCAGTTTCAGTTACGAGCAGTACTTC. Residues: CASSFSYEQYF.

V is TRBV6-5 and J is TRBJ1-2; D possibly corresponds to TRBD1 (6 bases). The CDR3 has 14 residues. The V gene's germline CDR1 is MNHEY and CDR2 SVGAGI. Trimming stripped 11 bases from V and 4 bases from J, with 20 bases between. CDR3 DNA sequence: TGTGCCGGGAAACCCGGGACAAAGAGCTATGGCTACACCTTC. Its translation: CAGKPGTKSYGYTF.

CDR3 sequence (DNA): TGCGCCAGCAGCTCGACGTATGGGCTCGCTAATGGGGAGCTGTTTTTT. Translating gives CASSSTYGLANGELFF. The rearrangement uses TRBV5-1 and TRBJ2-2; D not resolved. The CDR3 has 16 residues. Germline-derived CDR1 and CDR2 are SGHRS and YFSETQ. The V end was cut by 3 bases, the J end by 8 bases, with 20 bases between.

The gene calls are TRBV10-3 and TRBJ1-1, with TRBD1 matching over 7 bases. CDR3 length equals 16 residues. J lost 7 bases, V lost 2 bases, and 13 bases had no gene match. Germline assignment: CDR1 ENHRY and CDR2 SYGVKD. For the CDR3, the DNA is TGTGCCATCAGTGAGAGTCAGGGGGTCCTTTCGGGTGAAGCTTTCTTT. Translation: CAISESQGVLSGEAFF.

This clone has a single count. This chain links TRBV7-9 with TRBJ1-2, with D unresolved. Germline CDR1 reads SEHNR; CDR2 reads FQNEAQ (reference sequence). The CDR3 runs to 13 residues. Trimming removed 5 bases from V and 4 bases from J, with 11 bases in between. CDR3 coding DNA: TGTGCCAGCAGCCAGGATTTTATCTATGGCTACACCTTC. Its translation is CASSQDFIYGYTF.

The genes are TRBV2 and TRBJ1-5; D possibly corresponds to TRBD1 (6 bases). Germline V gene sequence: CDR1 SNHLY, CDR2 FYNNEI. This CDR3 region has 15 residues. V was shortened by 2 bases and J by 6 bases, with 14 bases between the two germline ends. The CDR3 DNA sequence: TGTGCCAGCAGTGAACAGTACAGGGTTGGTCAGCCCCAGCATTTT. Its protein product is CASSEQYRVGQPQHF.

The rearrangement uses TRBV6-5 and TRBJ2-1; 11 bases are a match to TRBD1. The length of the CDR3 is 15 residues. CDR1 is MNHEY, CDR2 SVGAGI, per germline. Trimming at V came to 4 bases and at J to 8 bases, leaving 7 bases not matched to a gene. CDR3 protein: CASSSGQGGRYEQFF. The DNA of the CDR3 is TGTGCCAGCAGTTCGGGACAGGGGGGACGATATGAGCAGTTCTTC.

There are many counts of this clone. At one end the junction does not follow the germline gene, possibly because of a read error. The sample has other DNA sequences that encode this CDR3 too. This chain joins TRBV12-5 and TRBJ2-5; tentatively, D is TRBD1 (8 bases). The CDR3 spans 17 residues. Germline V lookup: CDR1 LGHNT, CDR2 FRNRAP. In DNA form, the CDR3 reads TGTGCTCGTGGTTGGGGGGGGACAGGAGGGCAACAAGAGACCCAGTACTTC. This translates into CARGWGGTGGQQETQYF.

As regards this clone: The identical CDR3 is also encoded by other nucleotide sequences in the sample. The chain combines TRBV7-3 with TRBJ2-1, with TRBD2 matching over 8 bases. This CDR3 region has 17 residues. With V trimmed by 0 bases and J by 4 bases, 8 bases remained unmatched. Looked up from germline, CDR1 is SGHTA and CDR2 is FQGTGA. The CDR3 nucleotides are TGTGCCAGCAGCTTAACGGAAAGCGGGGGACTGTACAATGAGCAGTTCTTC. This gives the protein CASSLTESGGLYNEQFF.

The V and J genes are TRBV30 and TRBJ1-5; the D gene is possibly TRBD1 (6 bases). The CDR3 covers 15 residues. CDR1 is GTSNPN, CDR2 SVGIG, per germline (reference sequence). V was trimmed by 1 base and J by 0 bases, leaving 10 bases between them. CDR3 coding DNA: TGTGCCTGGAGTGGTACAGGGAATAGCAATCAGCCCCAGCATTTT. The encoded protein is CAWSGTGNSNQPQHF.

The chain joins TRBV5-1 to TRBJ1-1; D is unresolved. The CDR3 is 12 amino acids. V lost 0 bases to trimming and J lost 7 bases, with 7 bases between them. CDR1 is SGHRS and CDR2 is YFSETQ in the germline V gene. The CDR3 DNA is TGCGCCAGCAGCTTGGCGGGGATTGAAGCTTTCTTT. Translation: CASSLAGIEAFF.

This clone appeared a few times. V and J are TRBV10-3 and TRBJ2-3; 11 bases agree with TRBD1. Germline V gene sequence: CDR1 ENHRY, CDR2 SYGVKD. CDR3 size: 16 residues. After removal of 9 bases from V and 4 bases from J, the junction contained 12 bases not matched to a gene. The DNA of the CDR3 is TGTGCCATTTGGCCAGGGGGACAGGGGGTCCCAGATACGCAGTATTTT. Translating it yields CAIWPGGQGVPDTQYF.

The chain employs TRBV6-2 or TRBV6-3 and TRBJ1-2; no clear D gene. The germline V gene has CDR1 MNHEY and CDR2 SVGEGT. V dropped 0 bases and J dropped 4 bases, with 9 bases sitting between them. The CDR3 totals 14 residues. In nucleotides, the CDR3 is TGTGCCAGCAGTTACTCGCACATGGCCTATGGCTACACCTTC. Protein product: CASSYSHMAYGYTF.

Remarks on this clone: At the DNA level, this CDR3 is encoded by other sequences in the same sample as well. The chain combines TRBV7-9 with TRBJ1-1; tentative D call: TRBD1 (5 bases). Germline values: CDR1 SEHNR, CDR2 FQNEAQ (reference sequence). This CDR3 spans 13 amino acids. V gave up 3 bases and J gave up 3 bases, with 8 bases separating them. The CDR3 coding sequence is TGTGCCAGCAGCTTGCAAGGGGACACTGAAGCTTTCTTT. This codes for CASSLQGDTEAFF.

This chain connects TRBV4-1 to TRBJ1-2, with a tentative D call TRBD1 (5 bases). In germline, CDR1 is MGHRA, CDR2 YSYEKL. The germline V and J ends were trimmed by 3 bases and 3 bases, with 8 bases remaining between them. This CDR3 spans 13 amino acids. For the CDR3, the DNA is TGCGCCAGCAGCCACAGGGTCGACTATGGCTACACCTTC. The encoded protein is CASSHRVDYGYTF.

In this sample, this clone turned up once. The chain has TRBV7-9 and TRBJ2-4; 13 nucleotides align to TRBD2. CDR1 is SEHNR, CDR2 FQNEAQ, per germline (reference sequence). V trimming: 3 bases; J trimming: 6 bases; junction bases outside the gene matches: 5. This CDR3 is 16 amino acids long. This chain's CDR3 is CASSLGLAGIRNIQYF. As DNA, the CDR3 is TGTGCCAGCAGCTTGGGACTAGCGGGGATCCGAAACATTCAGTACTTC.

The V gene is TRBV12-3 or TRBV12-4, the J gene TRBJ1-2, with D possibly being TRBD1 (5 bases). The CDR3 covers 11 residues. Trimming removed 4 bases from V and 9 bases from J, with 9 bases in between. The CDR3 region is CASSSRDSYTF. The CDR3 DNA reads TGTGCCAGCAGTTCCAGGGATAGCTACACCTTC.

This chain joins TRBV4-3 and TRBJ1-2; D might be TRBD1 (5 bases). The germline gives CDR1 LGHNA, CDR2 YSLEER. The CDR3 totals 14 residues. V was shortened by 0 bases and J by 4 bases, with 9 bases between the two germline ends. The CDR3 sequence: CASSQDLQGYGYTF. The CDR3 DNA is TGCGCCAGCAGCCAAGATCTTCAGGGCTATGGCTACACCTTC.

This rearrangement joins TRBV6-1 to TRBJ2-7; D is uncertain. The CDR3 has 15 residues. Germline CDR1 MNHNS, CDR2 SASEGT. Trimming pared 2 bases from V and 0 bases from J, leaving 11 bases between. In DNA form, the CDR3 reads TGTGCCAGCAGTGAATACCAGGCCCGCTCCTACGAGCAGTACTTC. Translating it yields CASSEYQARSYEQYF.

In DNA, the CDR3 is TGCGCCAGCAGCTTACGGGGGGTGAACACTGAAGCTTTCTTT. Encoded protein: CASSLRGVNTEAFF. V usage is TRBV5-1 and J usage is TRBJ1-1; maybe TRBD1 (5 bases). Germline-derived CDR1 and CDR2 are SGHRS and YFSETQ. Trimming took off 2 bases at V and 0 bases at J, with 8 bases between the two ends. The CDR3 spans 14 residues.

The chain employs TRBV5-1 and TRBJ1-1; D unclear. Germline CDR1 is SGHRS and CDR2 is YFSETQ. The CDR3 has 13 residues. Trimming pared 2 bases from V and 5 bases from J, leaving 10 bases between. The CDR3 protein is CASSFEVLTEAFF. The CDR3 coding sequence is TGCGCCAGCAGCTTCGAGGTCTTAACTGAAGCTTTCTTT.

This clone was seen once. The genes are TRBV4-3 and TRBJ1-6, with D possibly matching TRBD1 (6 bases). Deletions cut 0 bases from V and 3 bases from J, with 15 bases between. The CDR3 spans 18 residues. Per the germline V gene, CDR1 is LGHNA and CDR2 is YSLEER. This CDR3 reads CASSQDRIQGIYNSPLHF. The DNA of the CDR3 is TGCGCCAGCAGCCAAGATCGTATCCAGGGGATCTATAATTCACCCCTCCACTTT.

The chain joins TRBV27 to TRBJ1-1; TRBD1 matches 8 bases. Trimming removed 3 bases from V and 1 base from J; junction bases left unmatched: 4. CDR3 length: 15 amino acids. Germline V gene sequence: CDR1 MNHEY, CDR2 SMNVEV (reference sequence). Here the CDR3 reads CASSFIGQGNTEAFF. The CDR3 coding sequence is TGTGCCAGCAGTTTCATCGGACAGGGGAACACTGAAGCTTTCTTT.

The chain employs TRBV18 and TRBJ1-6; TRBD1 might be the D (6 bases). The CDR3 length is 15 residues. Germline CDR1 KGHSH, CDR2 LQKENI. Trimming left V 3 bases short and J 8 bases short, with 14 bases between. CDR3 sequence: CASSPYGGRDSPLHF. The CDR3 nucleotides read TGTGCCAGCTCACCTTACGGGGGGCGTGATTCACCCCTCCACTTT.

V and J are TRBV9 and TRBJ1-2; 7 bases line up with TRBD1. CDR3 length: 16 residues. Germline V gene lookup returns CDR1 SGDLS and CDR2 YYNGEE. Trimming removed 4 bases from V and 0 bases from J; junction bases left unmatched: 9. The CDR3 DNA follows: TGTGCCAGCAGCCCCCGGACAGGACTTCCTAACTATGGCTACACCTTC. Protein: CASSPRTGLPNYGYTF. Drawing the rest from reference TRBV9 and TRBJ1-2, the complete variable domain is DSGVTQTPKHLITATGQRVTLRCSPRSGDLSVYWYQQSLDQGLQFLIQYYNGEERAKGNILERFSAQQFPDLHSELNLSSLELGDSALYFCASSPRTGLPNYGYTFGSGTRLTVV.

The J gene is TRBJ2-2, the V gene TRBV18, with D uncertain. Germline loops: CDR1 KGHSH, CDR2 LQKENI. V dropped 3 bases and J dropped 4 bases, with 15 bases sitting between them. This CDR3 is 16 amino acids long. Here the CDR3 reads CASSPSEGRSTGELFF. CDR3 coding DNA: TGTGCCAGCTCACCTTCGGAAGGCCGGAGCACCGGGGAGCTGTTTTTT.

The V call is TRBV9, the J call TRBJ2-5, with D perhaps matching TRBD1 (6 bases). The CDR3 is 13 residues long. Trimming removed 5 bases from V and 6 bases from J, with 14 bases in between. The germline CDR1 and CDR2 sequences are SGDLS and YYNGEE. The CDR3 reads CASRAGQFQTQYF. CDR3 bases: TGTGCCAGCAGAGCAGGACAGTTTCAGACCCAGTACTTC.

The J gene is TRBJ2-2, the V gene TRBV27; D is undetermined. Germline CDR1 and CDR2: MNHEY and SMNVEV (reference sequence). The ends were cut back, 5 bases at V and 5 bases at J, with 9 bases in the middle. The CDR3 loop spans 13 amino acids. CDR3 sequence: CASSAYLTGELFF. The DNA for the CDR3 is TGTGCCAGCAGTGCGTATTTGACCGGGGAGCTGTTTTTT.

V and J are TRBV7-3 and TRBJ2-1, with D possibly TRBD2 on 5 matching bases. Germline lookup yields CDR1 SGHTA and CDR2 FQGTGA. The CDR3 has 15 amino acids. V gave up 4 bases and J gave up 8 bases, with 18 bases separating them. CDR3: CASSSFPSGVDEQFF. CDR3 DNA: TGTGCCAGCAGCTCCTTTCCGTCCGGGGTTGATGAGCAGTTCTTC.

The V call is TRBV7-9, the J call TRBJ2-5; D is possibly TRBD2 (6 bases). The CDR3 spans 12 residues. V lost 2 bases to trimming and J lost 8 bases, with 9 bases between them. Germline CDR1 reads SEHNR; CDR2 reads FQNEAQ (reference sequence). CDR3 sequence reads: CASSLMGGTQYF. As DNA, the CDR3 is TGTGCCAGCAGCTTAATGGGAGGCACCCAGTACTTC.

The chain combines TRBV13 with TRBJ2-1; maybe TRBD1 (5 bases). The germline V and J ends were trimmed by 4 bases and 1 base, with 14 bases remaining between them. Germline V gene sequence: CDR1 PRHDT, CDR2 FYEKMQ (reference sequence). CDR3 length: 16 amino acids. The CDR3 nucleotides read TGTGCCAGCAGCTCCAGGGTATTCCGGTCCTACAATGAGCAGTTCTTC. This translates into CASSSRVFRSYNEQFF.